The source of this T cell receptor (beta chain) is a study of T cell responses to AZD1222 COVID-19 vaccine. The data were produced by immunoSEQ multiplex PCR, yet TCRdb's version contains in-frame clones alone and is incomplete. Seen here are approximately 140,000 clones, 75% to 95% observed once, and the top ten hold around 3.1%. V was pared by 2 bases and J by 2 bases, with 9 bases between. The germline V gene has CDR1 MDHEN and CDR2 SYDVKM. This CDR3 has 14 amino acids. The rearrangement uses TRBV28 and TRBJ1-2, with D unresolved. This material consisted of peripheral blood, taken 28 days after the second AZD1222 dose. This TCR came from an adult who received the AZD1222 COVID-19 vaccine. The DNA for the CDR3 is TGTGCCAGCAGTTTAAGAGGAGGGAACTATGGCTACACCTTC. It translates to CASSLRGGNYGYTF.